The 16 T cell receptor beta chains presented below share a single source sample, sequenced in a study of T cell repertoires in cytomegalovirus infection. Which antigens these TCRs recognize remains unknown. TCRdb reprocessed the reads with MiXCR, giving one entry per CDR3 protein. The table records approximately 270,000 distinct CDR3 sequences, roughly 21% of them present only once. The source material was cultured PBMCs, sampled from culture after CMV antigen stimulation. These receptors were collected from a human donor in good health (CMV status not recorded). Some clones in this sample may be carry-over from other donors' samples.

This chain uses TRBV19 with TRBJ2-1; a weak D match, TRBD2 (5 bases). Germline-derived CDR1 and CDR2 are LNHDA and SQIVND (reference sequence). CDR3 length: 13 amino acids. The CDR3 spells CPGVVRTDNEQFF. The DNA of the CDR3 is TGTCCCGGGGTAGTACGGACCGACAATGAGCAGTTCTTC.

This clonotype was seen at least ten times. CDR3 coding DNA: TGTGCCAGCAGCTTAGTATCCGGGGCCTACGAGCAGTACTTC. It specifies CASSLVSGAYEQYF. V gene TRBV7-9 combines with J gene TRBJ2-7; perhaps TRBD2 as D (5 bases). Germline CDR1 reads SEHNR; CDR2 reads FQNEAQ (reference sequence). Between the trimmed V and J ends, which lost 1 base and 2 bases, there was a span of 9 bases. This CDR3 has 14 amino acids.

The CDR3 DNA is TGTGCCAGTAGTATTCTAACTTCGGGCTCTGGAAACACCATATATTTT. As protein: CASSILTSGSGNTIYF. The chain couples TRBV19 to TRBJ1-3; D remains unclear. Per germline, CDR1 LNHDA and CDR2 SQIVND (reference sequence). With 3 bases removed from V and 0 bases from J, the gap between germline ends came to 12 bases. The CDR3 is made up of 16 amino acids.

This clonotype was counted between two and nine times. The rearrangement joins TRBV7-9 to TRBJ2-1; TRBD1 or TRBD2 may be the D gene (5 bases each). The germline gives CDR1 SEHNR, CDR2 FQNEAQ (reference sequence). The CDR3 sequence is 15 residues long. V lost 5 bases to trimming and J lost 9 bases, with 20 bases between them. As DNA, the CDR3 is TGTGCCAGCAGCCCCCCCGGGACCCCTCGGGGTGAGCAGTTCTTC. This codes for CASSPPGTPRGEQFF.

The chain has TRBV11-3 and TRBJ2-1, with 7 bases lining up with TRBD2. V lost 4 bases to trimming and J lost 3 bases; unmatched junction nucleotides: 3. The CDR3 is 14 residues long. The germline gives CDR1 SGHNT, CDR2 YENEEA. CDR3 residues: CASSSSGIYNEQFF. The CDR3 bases are TGTGCCAGCAGCTCAAGCGGGATCTACAATGAGCAGTTCTTC.

The V and J genes are TRBV20-1 and TRBJ1-2, with 9 nucleotides matching TRBD1. CDR3 size: 14 residues. The junction had 9 bases not matched to a gene; V was cut back by 4 bases and J by 6 bases. Germline CDR1 and CDR2: DFQATT and SNEGSKA (reference sequence). CDR3 region: CSAISGTGWDGYTF. The CDR3, as DNA: TGCAGTGCTATCTCCGGGACAGGGTGGGATGGCTACACCTTC.

The table lists this clonotype with many counts. This chain uses TRBV7-2 with TRBJ2-3; D may correspond to TRBD1 or TRBD2 (5 bases each). The CDR3 totals 15 residues. V lost 6 bases to trimming and J lost 0 bases, with 13 bases between them. CDR1 is SGHTA and CDR2 is FQGNSA in the germline V gene. The CDR3 protein is CASSYRGESTDTQYF. The CDR3 DNA reads as TGTGCCAGCAGTTACCGAGGGGAGAGCACAGATACGCAGTATTTT.

The sample holds many counts of this clonotype. V gene TRBV6-5 combines with J gene TRBJ1-6; D is uncertain. Germline V gives CDR1 MNHEY, CDR2 SVGAGI. The V end was cut by 6 bases, the J end by 6 bases, with 9 bases between. CDR3 size: 13 residues. As DNA, the CDR3 is TGTGCCAGCAGGGTAGAGGGTAATTCACCCCTCCACTTT. Encoded protein: CASRVEGNSPLHF.

This clonotype came up a few times. The V gene is TRBV19, the J gene TRBJ1-2, with D tentatively TRBD1 (5 bases). The length of the CDR3 is 12 residues. Germline V gene data show CDR1 as LNHDA and CDR2 as SQIVND (reference sequence). V dropped 6 bases and J dropped 4 bases, with 9 bases sitting between them. As DNA, the CDR3 is TGTGCCAGTAGACAGGAACTCTATGGCTACACCTTC. Translation: CASRQELYGYTF.

The chain is built from TRBV5-6 and TRBJ2-1; D is ambiguous. V lost 1 base and J lost 9, with 11 bases in between. Germline CDR1 is SGHDT and CDR2 is YYEEEE. The CDR3 extends over 13 amino acids. The CDR3 is CASSLRPLTEQFF. The CDR3, as DNA: TGTGCCAGCAGCTTGCGTCCCCTAACTGAGCAGTTCTTC.

This clonotype has just a few counts. This rearrangement joins TRBV6-5 to TRBJ2-5; 9 bases match TRBD2. The CDR3 contains 14 residues. Germline CDR1 MNHEY, CDR2 SVGAGI. J lost 9 bases, V lost 5 bases, and 10 bases had no gene match. This CDR3 is CASSRSGSDAAQYF. Written as DNA, the CDR3 is TGTGCCAGCAGTCGTAGCGGGAGTGATGCGGCCCAGTACTTC.

This chain uses TRBV6-1 with TRBJ1-1, with D hard to call. V was shortened by 8 bases and J by 3 bases, with 16 bases between the two germline ends. The CDR3 loop spans 14 amino acids. Germline lookup yields CDR1 MNHNS and CDR2 SASEGT. The CDR3 here is CASYRRNWDTEAFF. In nucleotides, the CDR3 is TGTGCCAGCTATAGGAGGAACTGGGACACTGAAGCTTTCTTT.

The chain employs TRBV20-1 and TRBJ1-1; 7 positions match TRBD1. Germline V gene lookup returns CDR1 DFQATT and CDR2 SNEGSKA (reference sequence). Trimming removed 0 bases from V and 2 bases from J; junction bases left unmatched: 6. The CDR3 sequence is 15 residues long. The CDR3 here is CSARDSTGDNTEAFF. Written as DNA, the CDR3 is TGCAGTGCTAGAGATTCTACAGGGGACAACACTGAAGCTTTCTTT.

This clonotype was detected only a few times. The rearrangement links TRBV7-9 to TRBJ2-1; D gene ambiguous. V was clipped by 0 bases and J by 8 bases, with 11 bases between them. CDR3 length: 14 amino acids. The germline CDR1 and CDR2 sequences are SEHNR and FQNEAQ (reference sequence). The CDR3 nucleotides are TGTGCCAGCAGCTTAGCGGTAGGTTACCATGAGCAGTTCTTC. It is translated as CASSLAVGYHEQFF.

The genes are TRBV10-3 and TRBJ1-5, with D unclear. Germline assignment: CDR1 ENHRY and CDR2 SYGVKD. The ends were cut back, 0 bases at V and 6 bases at J, with 6 bases in the middle. There are 13 residues in the CDR3. The CDR3 reads CAISESSGQPQHF. CDR3 coding DNA: TGTGCCATCAGTGAGTCGTCGGGTCAGCCCCAGCATTTT.

Only a few counts were recorded for this clonotype. The rearrangement links TRBV25-1 to TRBJ2-1, with 14 bases matching TRBD2. The germline CDR1 and CDR2 sequences are MGHDK and SYGVNS. The CDR3 consists of 14 residues. The ends lost 3 bases at V and 10 bases at J; junction bases unmatched: 2. The CDR3 region is CASSEGLAGVEQFF. DNA for the CDR3: TGTGCCAGCAGTGAGGGACTAGCGGGAGTCGAGCAGTTCTTC.